The next 22 T cell receptor beta chains were all read from a single sample in a study of shared clonotypes between healthy human individuals. Method: immunoSEQ multiplex PCR; TCRdb's copy keeps in-frame clones and lacks some. The sample includes 650,000 to 700,000 clones, less than 95% of them seen just once. Sequencing used memory CD8+ T cells from PBMCs. Stated subset: CD45RO+ cells pooled with CCR7-negative TemRA cells. These receptors were collected from a man aged 18 to 35 in good health. Some clones in this sample may be carry-over from other donors' samples.

This clone appeared once. V is TRBV4-3 and J is TRBJ2-1; D gene ambiguous. V was trimmed by 0 bases and J by 3 bases, leaving 12 bases between them. This CDR3 comprises 16 residues. Germline V gene lookup returns CDR1 LGHNA and CDR2 YSLEER. CDR3 in DNA: TGCGCCAGCAGCCAAGATCGTAGAGGCGACTACAATGAGCAGTTCTTC. Translating gives CASSQDRRGDYNEQFF.

This rearrangement joins TRBV13 to TRBJ1-1, with D perhaps TRBD1 (5 bases). The CDR3 covers 15 residues. Germline CDR1 PRHDT, CDR2 FYEKMQ (reference sequence). The V and J ends lost 1 base and 1 base respectively, with 10 bases between them. This CDR3 is CASSLEQVGNTEAFF. CDR3 nucleotides: TGTGCCAGCAGCTTAGAACAGGTAGGGAACACTGAAGCTTTCTTT.

The rearrangement joins TRBV5-1 to TRBJ1-5; D not certain. V was trimmed by 5 bases and J by 7 bases, leaving 13 bases between them. The CDR3 extends over 13 amino acids. Germline loops: CDR1 SGHRS, CDR2 YFSETQ. This CDR3 is CASRAASSQPQHF. For the CDR3, the DNA is TGCGCCAGCAGGGCTGCCAGCAGCCAGCCCCAGCATTTT.

The chain combines TRBV12-2 with TRBJ2-3; the table's TRBD2 call for D was not verified on the DNA. TRBV12-2 is flagged as a pseudogene. The CDR3 totals 17 residues. CDR3 in DNA: TGTGCAAGTCGCTTAGCGTCGCTAGCGGGAGTATCAGATACGCAGTATTTT. Protein sequence: CASRLASLAGVSDTQYF.

The J gene is TRBJ2-7, the V gene TRBV2; 8 bases match TRBD2. Trimming took 1 base from V and 3 from J; bases not matched to a gene: 14. The CDR3 has 18 residues. Germline CDR1 is SNHLY and CDR2 is FYNNEI. The CDR3: CASSEGPPGGLGVYEQYF. The CDR3 region has the DNA TGTGCCAGCAGTGAAGGCCCGCCGGGGGGGCTGGGGGTCTACGAGCAGTACTTC.

The chain links TRBV19 to TRBJ1-5, with D possibly matching TRBD1 (6 bases). Germline assignment: CDR1 LNHDA and CDR2 SQIVND (reference sequence). The germline V and J ends were trimmed by 3 bases and 1 base, with 13 bases remaining between them. This CDR3 contains 16 residues. For the CDR3, the DNA is TGTGCCAGTAGTATTATAATCAGGGGCAGCAATCAGCCCCAGCATTTT. It is translated as CASSIIIRGSNQPQHF.

V and J are TRBV6-5 and TRBJ2-7; D is unresolved. V gave up 2 bases and J gave up 4 bases, with 9 bases separating them. Germline lookup yields CDR1 MNHEY and CDR2 SVGAGI. This CDR3 comprises 13 residues. The chain's CDR3 is CASSYNDMYEQYF. The CDR3 DNA reads as TGTGCCAGCAGTTACAACGACATGTACGAGCAGTACTTC.

The V gene is TRBV27, the J gene TRBJ1-2; 7 nucleotides align to TRBD1. The CDR3 runs to 17 residues. Per the germline V gene, CDR1 is MNHEY and CDR2 is SMNVEV (reference sequence). V lost 2 bases to trimming and J lost 8 bases; unmatched junction nucleotides: 17. CDR3 residues: CASSLRGGAFSPGGYTF. The DNA for the CDR3 is TGTGCCAGCAGTTTACGAGGGGGCGCTTTCTCCCCCGGGGGCTACACCTTC.

The chain joins TRBV25-1 to TRBJ2-2; D is unresolved. Germline assignment: CDR1 MGHDK and CDR2 SYGVNS. The germline V and J ends were trimmed by 4 bases and 7 bases, with 7 bases remaining between them. This CDR3 is built from 12 residues. CDR3 coding DNA: TGTGCCAGCAGTGTGATAGGCGGGGAGCTGTTTTTT. It yields the protein CASSVIGGELFF. The whole variable domain, remainder taken from reference TRBV25-1 and TRBJ2-2, is EADIYQTPRYLVIGTGKKITLECSQTMGHDKMYWYQQDPGMELHLIHYSYGVNSTEKGDLSSESTVSRIRTEHFPLTLESARPSHTSQYLCASSVIGGELFFGEGSRLTVL.

The V gene is TRBV10-3, the J gene TRBJ1-1; D uncertain. In germline, CDR1 is ENHRY, CDR2 SYGVKD. Trimming took 7 bases from V and 1 from J, leaving 16 bases between them. This CDR3 is 15 amino acids long. Written as DNA, the CDR3 is TGTGCCATCAAGTTAGATAGACAACCGAACACTGAAGCTTTCTTT. Amino acids: CAIKLDRQPNTEAFF.

CDR3 DNA sequence: TGTGCCATCAGTGACCCGCCCAGGGGGCGGTTAAACACCATATATTTT. It yields the protein CAISDPPRGRLNTIYF. The rearrangement uses TRBV10-3 and TRBJ1-3, with 8 bases identical to TRBD1. This CDR3 is 16 amino acids long. In germline, CDR1 is ENHRY, CDR2 SYGVKD. V gave up 3 bases and J gave up 6 bases; unmatched junction bases: 10.

The chain couples TRBV5-4 to TRBJ2-1; weak D call: TRBD2 (6 bases). CDR3 size: 11 residues. The V end lost 0 bases, the J end lost 15 bases, and 10 bases lay between the germline ends. CDR1 and CDR2 from the germline V gene are SGHNT and YYREEE (reference sequence). The CDR3 nucleotides are TGTGCCAGCAGCTTGGGCGGGAATCGGTTCTTC. Translated: CASSLGGNRFF.

This clone has more than one count but fewer than ten. CDR3 bases: TGTGCCAGCAGGACCAGGGCCTCAGCCTACGAGCAGTACTTC. Translating gives CASRTRASAYEQYF. The chain employs TRBV27 and TRBJ2-7, with D maybe TRBD1 (5 bases). CDR1 is MNHEY, CDR2 SMNVEV, per germline (reference sequence). The CDR3 loop spans 14 amino acids. Trimming stripped 6 bases from V and 2 bases from J, with 14 bases between.

A note on this clone: This same CDR3 is encoded by further DNA sequences in the sample. V gene TRBV9 combines with J gene TRBJ1-1; D is unclear. Between the trimmed V and J ends, which lost 2 bases and 2 bases, there was a span of 10 bases. Germline CDR1 is SGDLS and CDR2 is YYNGEE. The CDR3 loop spans 14 amino acids. The DNA for the CDR3 is TGTGCCAGCAGCGTCGGACGGGGAAACACTGAAGCTTTCTTT. Residues: CASSVGRGNTEAFF.

This chain uses TRBV9 with TRBJ2-3; a possible D gene is TRBD1 (6 bases). CDR1 and CDR2 (germline): SGDLS, YYNGEE. The CDR3 runs to 15 residues. V lost 3 bases and J 5 bases, leaving 16 bases between the germline ends. The CDR3 sequence is CASSGLGQGLDTQYF. CDR3 DNA sequence: TGTGCCAGCAGCGGTCTGGGGCAGGGGTTAGATACGCAGTATTTT.

V is TRBV6-1 and J is TRBJ1-1; no firm D call. The CDR3 has 16 amino acids. Germline values: CDR1 MNHNS, CDR2 SASEGT. The V end was cut by 2 bases, the J end by 0 bases, with 13 bases between. CDR3 in amino acids: CASSEKAGTMNTEAFF. In DNA, the CDR3 is TGTGCCAGCAGTGAAAAGGCAGGTACAATGAACACTGAAGCTTTCTTT.

The chain joins TRBV11-2 to TRBJ2-7; perhaps TRBD1 as D (6 bases). This CDR3 is 16 amino acids long. Trimming cost V 2 bases and J 0 bases, with 14 bases left between them. Germline V gene data show CDR1 as SGHAT and CDR2 as FQNNGV. The DNA for the CDR3 is TGTGCCAGCAGCTTACCGACTGGACAGATCTCCTACGAGCAGTACTTC. Translation: CASSLPTGQISYEQYF.

The rearrangement links TRBV18 to TRBJ1-1; D may be TRBD1 (6 bases). The ends were cut back, 3 bases at V and 5 bases at J, with 16 bases in the middle. Germline V gives CDR1 KGHSH, CDR2 LQKENI. The CDR3 covers 15 residues. CDR3 region: CASSPGQGRGTEAFF. CDR3 nucleotide sequence: TGTGCCAGCTCACCGGGGCAGGGGCGAGGGACTGAAGCTTTCTTT.

The chain is built from TRBV28 and TRBJ1-3; a possible D gene is TRBD1 (6 bases). V was shortened by 5 bases and J by 4 bases, with 24 bases between the two germline ends. The CDR3 length is 18 residues. Germline V gene lookup returns CDR1 MDHEN and CDR2 SYDVKM. The DNA of the CDR3 is TGTGCCAGCAGTCACAGTCCTCGGGACATATTTTCCGGAAACACCATATATTTT. Its translation is CASSHSPRDIFSGNTIYF.

CDR3 protein: CASSLIAGSTDTQYF. The CDR3 region has the DNA TGTGCCAGCAGCCTTATAGCGGGGAGCACAGATACGCAGTATTTT. V gene TRBV14 combines with J gene TRBJ2-3; 8 bases line up with TRBD2. Germline V gives CDR1 SGHDN, CDR2 FVKESK. After removal of 4 bases from V and 0 bases from J, the junction contained 3 bases not matched to a gene. The CDR3 contains 15 residues.

The chain recombines TRBV5-1 with TRBJ2-1; D gene uncertain. V was pared by 1 base and J by 2 bases, with 16 bases between. In germline, CDR1 is SGHRS, CDR2 YFSETQ. The CDR3 runs to 17 residues. The CDR3 DNA sequence: TGCGCCAGCAGCTTGCCCGGGCGGCTATCAACCTACAATGAGCAGTTCTTC. This gives the protein CASSLPGRLSTYNEQFF.

The genes are TRBV11-2 and TRBJ2-5; tentative D call: TRBD1 (7 bases). This CDR3 is 19 amino acids long. CDR1 SGHAT and CDR2 FQNNGV come from the germline V gene. V was shortened by 5 bases and J by 2 bases, with 27 bases between the two germline ends. CDR3 DNA: TGTGCCAGCAGCGGGAACTACAGGGGCCGCGGGGAATATCAAGAGACCCAGTACTTC. The encoded protein is CASSGNYRGRGEYQETQYF.